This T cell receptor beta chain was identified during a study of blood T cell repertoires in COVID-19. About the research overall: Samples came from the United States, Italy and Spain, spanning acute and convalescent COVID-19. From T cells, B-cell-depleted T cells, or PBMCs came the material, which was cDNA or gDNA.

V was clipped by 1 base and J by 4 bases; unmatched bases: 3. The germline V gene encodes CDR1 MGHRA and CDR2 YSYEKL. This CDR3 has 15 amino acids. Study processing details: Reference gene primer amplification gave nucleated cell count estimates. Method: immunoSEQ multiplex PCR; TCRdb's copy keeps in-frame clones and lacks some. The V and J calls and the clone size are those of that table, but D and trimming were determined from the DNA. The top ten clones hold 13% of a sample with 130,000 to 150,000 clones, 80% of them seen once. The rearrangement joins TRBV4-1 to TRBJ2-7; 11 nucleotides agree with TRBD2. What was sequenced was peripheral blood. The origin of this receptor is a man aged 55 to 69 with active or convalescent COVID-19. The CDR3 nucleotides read TGCGCCAGCAGCCAAGTAACTAGCGGGAGTTACGAGCAGTACTTC. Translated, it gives CASSQVTSGSYEQYF.